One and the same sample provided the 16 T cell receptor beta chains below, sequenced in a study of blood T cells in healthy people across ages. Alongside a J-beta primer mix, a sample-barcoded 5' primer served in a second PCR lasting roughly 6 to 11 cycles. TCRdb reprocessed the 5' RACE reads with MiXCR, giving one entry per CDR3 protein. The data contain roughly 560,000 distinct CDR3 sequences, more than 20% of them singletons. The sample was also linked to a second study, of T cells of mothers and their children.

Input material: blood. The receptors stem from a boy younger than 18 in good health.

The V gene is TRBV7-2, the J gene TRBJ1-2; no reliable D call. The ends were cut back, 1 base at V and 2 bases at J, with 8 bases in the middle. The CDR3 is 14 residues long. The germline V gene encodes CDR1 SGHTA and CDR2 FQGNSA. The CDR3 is CASSLDQRNYGYTF. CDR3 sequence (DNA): TGTGCCAGCAGCTTAGACCAGCGGAACTATGGCTACACCTTC.

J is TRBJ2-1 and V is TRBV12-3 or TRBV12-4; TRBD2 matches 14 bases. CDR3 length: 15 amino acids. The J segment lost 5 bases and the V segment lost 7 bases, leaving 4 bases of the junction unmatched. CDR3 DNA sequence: TGTGCCAGCATCTGGACTAGCGGGGGGAACAATGAGCAGTTCTTC. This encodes CASIWTSGGNNEQFF.

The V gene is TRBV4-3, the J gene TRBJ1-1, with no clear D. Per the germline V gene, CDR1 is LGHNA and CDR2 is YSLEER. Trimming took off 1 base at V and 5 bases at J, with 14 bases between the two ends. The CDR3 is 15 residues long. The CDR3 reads CASSQAPGSGTEAFF. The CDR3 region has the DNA TGCGCCAGCAGCCAAGCCCCAGGATCTGGGACTGAAGCTTTCTTT.

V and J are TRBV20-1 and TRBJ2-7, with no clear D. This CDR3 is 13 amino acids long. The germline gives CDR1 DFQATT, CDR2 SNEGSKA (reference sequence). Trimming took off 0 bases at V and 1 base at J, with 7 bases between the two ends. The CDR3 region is CSARDWDSYEQYF. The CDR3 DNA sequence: TGCAGTGCTAGAGACTGGGATTCCTACGAGCAGTACTTC.

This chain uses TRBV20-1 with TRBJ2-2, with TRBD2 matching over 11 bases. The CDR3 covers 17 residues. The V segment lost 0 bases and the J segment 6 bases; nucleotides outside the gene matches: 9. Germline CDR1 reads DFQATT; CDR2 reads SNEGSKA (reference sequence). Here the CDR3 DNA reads TGCAGTGCTAGAGATGTTAGCGGGGGGGGGTTGTCCGGGGAGCTGTTTTTT. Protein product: CSARDVSGGGLSGELFF.

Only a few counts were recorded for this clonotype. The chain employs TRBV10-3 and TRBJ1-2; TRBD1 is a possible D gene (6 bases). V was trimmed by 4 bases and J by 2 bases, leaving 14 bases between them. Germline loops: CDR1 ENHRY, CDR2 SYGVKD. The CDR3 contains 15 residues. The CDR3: CAISVGQGLNYGYTF. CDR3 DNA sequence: TGTGCCATCAGTGTAGGGCAGGGGCTGAACTATGGCTACACCTTC.

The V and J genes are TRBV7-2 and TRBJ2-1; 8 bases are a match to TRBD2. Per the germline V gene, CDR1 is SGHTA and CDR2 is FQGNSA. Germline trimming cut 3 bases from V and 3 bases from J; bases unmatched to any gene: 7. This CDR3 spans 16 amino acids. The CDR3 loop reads CASSLLKTSGYNEQFF. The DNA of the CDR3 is TGTGCCAGCAGCTTGCTTAAAACTAGCGGCTACAATGAGCAGTTCTTC.

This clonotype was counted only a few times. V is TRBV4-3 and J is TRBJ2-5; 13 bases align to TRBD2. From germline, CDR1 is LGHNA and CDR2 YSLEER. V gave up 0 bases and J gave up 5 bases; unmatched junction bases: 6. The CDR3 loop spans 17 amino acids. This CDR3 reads CASSQEGTSGNFETQYF. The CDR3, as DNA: TGCGCCAGCAGCCAAGAAGGGACTAGCGGGAATTTTGAGACCCAGTACTTC.

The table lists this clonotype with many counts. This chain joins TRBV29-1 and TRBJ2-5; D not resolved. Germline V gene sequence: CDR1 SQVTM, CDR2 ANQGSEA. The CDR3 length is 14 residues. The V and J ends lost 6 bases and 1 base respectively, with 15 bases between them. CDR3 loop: CSVTSRRTQETQYF. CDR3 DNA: TGCAGCGTCACTTCGAGACGGACCCAAGAGACCCAGTACTTC.

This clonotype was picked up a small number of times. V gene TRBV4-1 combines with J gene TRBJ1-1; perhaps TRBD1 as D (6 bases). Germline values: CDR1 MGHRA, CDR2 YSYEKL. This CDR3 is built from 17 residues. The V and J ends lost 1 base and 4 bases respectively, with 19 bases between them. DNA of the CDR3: TGCGCCAGCAGCCAAGGTCTCCAGCTTCGGGGGGCCACTGAAGCTTTCTTT. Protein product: CASSQGLQLRGATEAFF.

DNA for the CDR3: TGTGCCAGCGGCAAGAGGACCCAAGAGACCCAGTACTTC. It yields the protein CASGKRTQETQYF. The chain combines TRBV7-2 with TRBJ2-5; D not resolved. The length of the CDR3 is 13 residues. Trimming pared 8 bases from V and 1 base from J, leaving 11 bases between. Per the germline V gene, CDR1 is SGHTA and CDR2 is FQGNSA. The full variable domain, with the rest looked up from reference TRBV7-2 and TRBJ2-5, is GAGVSQSPSNKVTEKGKDVELRCDPISGHTALYWYRQSLGQGLEFLIYFQGNSAPDKSGLPSDRFSAERTGGSVSTLTIQRTQQEDSAVYLCASGKRTQETQYFGPGTRLLVL.

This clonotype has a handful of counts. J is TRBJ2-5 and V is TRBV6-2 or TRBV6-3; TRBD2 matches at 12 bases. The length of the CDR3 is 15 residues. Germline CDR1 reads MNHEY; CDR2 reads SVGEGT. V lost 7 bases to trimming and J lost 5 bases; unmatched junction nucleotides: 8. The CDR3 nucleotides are TGTGCCAGCAAACTAGCGGGAGGATGGCTGGAGACCCAGTACTTC. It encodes CASKLAGGWLETQYF.

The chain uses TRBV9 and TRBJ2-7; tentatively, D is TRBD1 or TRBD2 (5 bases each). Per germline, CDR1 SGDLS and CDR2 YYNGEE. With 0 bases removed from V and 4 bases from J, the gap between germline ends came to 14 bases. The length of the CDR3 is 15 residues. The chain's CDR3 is CASSVGGEVRYEQYF. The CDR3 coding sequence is TGTGCCAGCAGCGTAGGAGGGGAAGTTCGTTACGAGCAGTACTTC. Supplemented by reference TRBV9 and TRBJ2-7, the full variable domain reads DSGVTQTPKHLITATGQRVTLRCSPRSGDLSVYWYQQSLDQGLQFLIQYYNGEERAKGNILERFSAQQFPDLHSELNLSSLELGDSALYFCASSVGGEVRYEQYFGPGTRLTVT.

CDR3: CASSLGLSGNQETQYF. The CDR3, as DNA: TGTGCCAGCAGCTTAGGTCTTAGCGGGAACCAAGAGACCCAGTACTTC. The chain employs TRBV7-2 and TRBJ2-5; 8 bases map to TRBD2. The V segment lost 1 base and the J segment 0 bases; nucleotides outside the gene matches: 4. CDR1 SGHTA and CDR2 FQGNSA come from the germline V gene. The CDR3 has 16 residues.

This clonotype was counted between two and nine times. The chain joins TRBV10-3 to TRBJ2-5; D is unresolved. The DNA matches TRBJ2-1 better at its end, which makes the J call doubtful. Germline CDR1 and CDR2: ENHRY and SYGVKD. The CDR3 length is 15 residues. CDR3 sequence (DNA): TGTGCCATCAGTGTGAGATTTCGCCCCTGCAATGAGCAGTTCTTC. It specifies CAISVRFRPCNEQFF.

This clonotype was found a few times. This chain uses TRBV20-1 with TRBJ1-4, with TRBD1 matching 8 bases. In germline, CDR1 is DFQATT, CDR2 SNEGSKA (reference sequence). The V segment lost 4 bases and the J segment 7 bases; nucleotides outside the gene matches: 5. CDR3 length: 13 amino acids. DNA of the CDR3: TGCAGTGCTACCGGACAGGGCACTGAAAAACTGTTTTTT. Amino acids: CSATGQGTEKLFF.